The 6 T cell receptor beta chains below come from one sample, sequenced in a study of identical twins. TCRdb analysed the 5' RACE reads with MiXCR anew, one entry per CDR3 protein. Seen here are roughly 230,000 distinct CDR3 sequences, 6.5% to 9.5% observed once, and the top ten hold 3%. Another study also made use of these data, one on yellow fever vaccine responses in identical twins.

Sequenced material: CD8+ T cells sorted from blood. The source is a woman between 18 and 29 years old in good health.

The table lists this clonotype with a few counts. This chain uses TRBV7-9 with TRBJ2-3; D is perhaps TRBD2 (6 bases). Trimming took off 4 bases at V and 2 bases at J, with 16 bases between the two ends. The CDR3 contains 16 residues. Germline loops: CDR1 SEHNR, CDR2 FQNEAQ (reference sequence). Written as DNA, the CDR3 is TGTGCCAGCAGCTCAACCCGGGACTTCTACACAGATACGCAGTATTTT. It encodes CASSSTRDFYTDTQYF.

The chain has TRBV14 and TRBJ2-1; D uncertain. Germline lookup yields CDR1 SGHDN and CDR2 FVKESK. Between the trimmed V and J ends, which lost 3 bases and 0 bases, there was a span of 9 bases. This CDR3 spans 15 amino acids. The CDR3 reads CASSQSGVSYNEQFF. The CDR3, as DNA: TGTGCCAGCAGCCAGTCCGGAGTCTCCTACAATGAGCAGTTCTTC.

In this sample, this clonotype turned up many times. V and J are TRBV29-1 and TRBJ1-3; TRBD1 is a possible D gene (5 bases). The germline CDR1 and CDR2 sequences are SQVTM and ANQGSEA. The CDR3 covers 15 residues. Trimming left V 4 bases short and J 2 bases short, with 15 bases between. The CDR3 DNA reads TGCAGCGTTGGCCTGACGGAGGGGACTGGAAACACCATATATTTT. Residues: CSVGLTEGTGNTIYF.

The chain is built from TRBV5-1 and TRBJ2-6; 9 bases are shared with TRBD1. From germline, CDR1 is SGHRS and CDR2 YFSETQ. The CDR3 consists of 17 residues. V lost 6 bases, J lost 2 bases, and 9 bases stayed unmatched. The CDR3 sequence is CASMAWDRDAGANVLTF. CDR3 nucleotides: TGCGCCAGCATGGCTTGGGACAGGGATGCTGGGGCCAACGTCCTGACTTTC.

This clonotype appeared many times. The chain is built from TRBV12-3 or TRBV12-4 and TRBJ2-4, with a possible D match to TRBD1 (6 bases). This CDR3 contains 12 residues. V shed 6 bases and J shed 11 bases, with 14 bases lying between them. CDR3 region: CASSPGVSVQYF. The CDR3, as DNA: TGTGCCAGCAGCCCAGGGGTATCCGTTCAGTACTTC.

This clonotype has at least ten counts. Compared with germline, one end of the junction differs, possibly owing to a read error. The chain carries TRBV7-9 and TRBJ2-7, with 10 nucleotides matching TRBD1. Germline V CDR1 and CDR2: SEHNR, FQNEAQ (reference sequence). The CDR3 consists of 14 residues. Here the CDR3 DNA reads TGCGCCAGCAGCCCGAGGGACAGGGGTTACGAGCAGTACTTC. Translation gives CASSPRDRGYEQYF. The complete variable domain, with remaining parts taken from reference TRBV7-9 and TRBJ2-7, reads DTGVSQNPRHKITKRGQNVTFRCDPISEHNRLYWYRQTLGQGPEFLTYFQNEAQLEKSRLLSDRFSAERPKGSFSTLEIQRTEQGDSAMYLCASSPRDRGYEQYFGPGTRLTVT.